This passage covers 9 T cell receptor beta chains from one sample sequenced in a study of regulatory T cells in long-lasting Graves disease. CDR3 regions were amplified by Arm-PCR using iRepertoire HTBI primers to build TCR beta libraries. Via MiXCR, TCRdb re-called the multiplex PCR reads, giving one row per CDR3 protein. The data show 550,000 to 600,000 distinct CDR3 sequences, 15% to 20% seen once. Time point indicated: newly diagnosed GD, antithyroid drugs for less than 3 months. The authors made the TCR library using RNA they extracted from PBMCs. The same sample was also studied in work on T cells in Graves' hyperthyroidism and ophthalmopathy.

Sequenced material: peripheral blood mononuclear cells (PBMCs), taken at new diagnosis, from a patient treated with antithyroid drugs. These receptors were collected from a man aged 18 to 30 with Graves disease.

The chain joins TRBV20-1 to TRBJ2-1; 11 nucleotides line up with TRBD2. CDR3 length: 14 amino acids. The V and J ends lost 4 bases and 5 bases, in that order; junction bases with no gene match: 4. Germline lookup yields CDR1 DFQATT and CDR2 SNEGSKA (reference sequence). The DNA of the CDR3 is TGCAGTGCTACCGGGACTAGCGGACACAATGAGCAGTTCTTC. Residues: CSATGTSGHNEQFF.

V usage is TRBV7-3 and J usage is TRBJ1-4; 7 bases are a match to TRBD1. Germline-derived CDR1 and CDR2 are SGHTA and FQGTGA. The J segment lost 5 bases and the V segment lost 5 bases, leaving 8 bases of the junction unmatched. This CDR3 region has 15 residues. CDR3 loop: CASSPGTVGNEKLFF. The DNA for the CDR3 is TGTGCCAGCAGCCCTGGGACAGTAGGCAATGAAAAACTGTTTTTT.

The sample holds many counts of this clonotype. The chain combines TRBV12-3 or TRBV12-4 with TRBJ1-5, with 7 bases lining up with TRBD1. This CDR3 is 16 amino acids long. Losses at the gene ends were 5 bases for V and 6 bases for J; bases not matched to a gene: 13. CDR3: CASSPSRGRGVQPQHF. Written as DNA, the CDR3 is TGTGCCAGCAGTCCTTCCCGGGGCAGGGGGGTTCAGCCCCAGCATTTT.

The chain carries TRBV9 and TRBJ2-3, with 7 nucleotides matching TRBD1. The CDR3 runs 15 residues. V trimming: 3 bases; J trimming: 2 bases; junction bases outside the gene matches: 6. From germline, CDR1 is SGDLS and CDR2 YYNGEE. The CDR3 region is CASSDRDRHTDTQYF. For the CDR3, the DNA is TGTGCCAGCAGCGACCGGGACAGACACACAGATACGCAGTATTTT.

This clonotype appeared many times. The chain carries TRBV2 and TRBJ2-1; no firm D call. Trimming removed 4 bases from V and 7 bases from J, with 11 bases in between. Per the germline V gene, CDR1 is SNHLY and CDR2 is FYNNEI. The CDR3 length is 13 residues. The CDR3 reads CASSGLRTNEQFF. The CDR3 DNA reads TGTGCCAGCAGTGGTCTCAGGACGAATGAGCAGTTCTTC.

About this clonotype: Compared with germline, one end of the junction differs, possibly owing to a read error. The DNA for the CDR3 is TGTGCCAGCAATTTAGGGACAGGGCTATGGGGCTACACCTTC. Protein product: CASNLGTGLWGYTF. The rearrangement joins TRBV28 to TRBJ1-2; 9 bases map to TRBD1. Germline CDR1 reads MDHEN; CDR2 reads SYDVKM. The CDR3 runs 14 residues.

This clonotype was observed at least ten times. The chain joins TRBV11-3 to TRBJ2-1, with 9 nucleotides matching TRBD2. V lost 1 base, J lost 3 bases, and 4 bases stayed unmatched. CDR3 length: 16 residues. Germline V CDR1 and CDR2: SGHNT, YENEEA. The CDR3, as DNA: TGTGCCAGCAGCTTAGGAGGAGCGGGAGGCTACAATGAGCAGTTCTTC. Amino acid sequence: CASSLGGAGGYNEQFF.

The CDR3 nucleotides read TGTGCCAGCAGCTTGGGCCAGGCCTTTGGCGAGCAGTACTTC. The encoded protein is CASSLGQAFGEQYF. The chain recombines TRBV13 with TRBJ2-7; D is unclear. The CDR3 sequence is 14 residues long. The germline gives CDR1 PRHDT, CDR2 FYEKMQ (reference sequence). Trimming took 3 bases from V and 6 from J, leaving 15 bases between them.

The V gene is TRBV7-3, the J gene TRBJ2-3; a weak D match, TRBD2 (6 bases). CDR3 size: 15 residues. CDR1 is SGHTA, CDR2 FQGTGA, per germline. The V gene lost 1 base and the J gene lost 3 bases, with 11 bases spanning the gap. The CDR3 region has the DNA TGTGCCAGCAGCTTAAAGGTTGGGGGGACAGATACGCAGTATTTT. Amino acids: CASSLKVGGTDTQYF.